There are many counts of the clone carrying this TCR beta chain. No antigen is known for it. This entry is derived from a study of T cell repertoires in cytomegalovirus infection. Study-level findings and limits: Ex vivo responses were dominated by HLA-C-restricted CMV-specific TCR beta clonotypes.

Germline CDR1 MDHEN, CDR2 SYDVKM. The CDR3 totals 13 residues. The V and J ends lost 7 bases and 3 bases, in that order; junction bases with no gene match: 2. Each CDR3 protein gets one entry after TCRdb re-called the reads with MiXCR. Of around 300,000 distinct CDR3 sequences in the sample, more than 9% were seen once. The J gene is TRBJ2-7, the V gene TRBV28; 11 bases map to TRBD1. The specimen was PBMCs. This clonotype was obtained from a human donor in good health (CMV status not recorded). Some clones in this sample may be carry-over from other donors' samples. The CDR3 sequence is CASKGQGGYEQYF. Written as DNA, the CDR3 is TGTGCCAGCAAGGGACAGGGGGGCTACGAGCAGTACTTC.